This TCR beta chain was identified during a study of long-term antiretroviral therapy in people with HIV. Study background: Samples from the earliest time points predate the 2015 immediate-ART recommendation by about a decade.

As to this clone: Its antigen is still unknown.

Germline CDR1 reads MNHEY; CDR2 reads SMNVEV (reference sequence). Trimming took 1 base from V and 0 from J; bases not matched to a gene: 7. This CDR3 spans 18 amino acids. Study conclusions and caveats: Clonal populations expanded prior to ART predominated within the repertoire at all time points. No data were available on ART adherence, viral resistance or therapy changes.

The libraries were made with immunoSEQ v3.0 at survey level. Sequencing aimed to cover about 40,000-55,000 T-cell genomes per sample. Some clones are missing from TCRdb's copy, which holds only in-frame ones; the method was immunoSEQ multiplex PCR. The sample comprises fewer than 25,000 clones, 70% to 90% of which are singletons, and more than 15% rests with the top ten. This TCR came from a man over 45 with HIV. Sequenced here: unsorted PBMCs, sampled 1.2 years after starting antiretroviral therapy. The V and J genes are TRBV27 and TRBJ1-4; 8 bases fit TRBD1. The CDR3 loop reads CASSLWGTGIATNEKLFF. The CDR3 region has the DNA TGTGCCAGCAGTTTATGGGGGACAGGAATTGCAACTAATGAAAAACTGTTTTTT.